This T cell receptor beta chain was obtained from a study of T cells after yellow fever vaccination. In the study overall: Some fractions had low cell numbers, and these were prepared with SMART-Seq v4 Ultra Low Input.

This clonotype was recorded at least ten times. V lost 8 bases and J lost 2, with 19 bases in between. Germline-derived CDR1 and CDR2 are MNHNS and SASEGT. CDR3 length: 16 residues. MiXCR, applied by TCRdb to the 5' RACE reads, yields one record per CDR3 protein. The sample lists approximately 250,000 distinct CDR3 sequences, about 7% occurring once. The sample in question was CD4+ T cells sorted from PBMCs, obtained on the day of the yellow fever booster vaccination. This TCR was recovered from a young man who received the YFV17D yellow fever vaccine. The rearrangement links TRBV6-1 to TRBJ2-1; D might be TRBD1 or TRBD2, each matching 5 bases. CDR3 nucleotide sequence: TGTGCCAGCGGGCCACGGGACCTCCCCACCTACAATGAGCAGTTCTTC. Protein product: CASGPRDLPTYNEQFF.